This TCR beta chain emerged from a study of HIV-infected children after antiretroviral therapy interruption. Treatment reported: PENTA 11 planned treatment interruption arm or continuous ART arm. This clonotype was recorded at least ten times. The J segment lost 7 bases and the V segment lost 5 bases, leaving 9 bases of the junction unmatched. The CDR3 totals 15 residues. RNA-based 3' RACE libraries used unique molecular identifiers. One entry per CDR3 protein results from TCRdb running MiXCR on the 3' RACE reads. The top ten clones hold about 1.1% of a sample with about 89,000 distinct CDR3 sequences, under 8% of them seen once.

The sample here was CD45RA+ CD4+ T cells from PBMCs, pooled from several time points, taken from a donor given antiretroviral therapy, either interrupted or continuous. Subset defined: naive CD4+ CD45RA+ CD45RO- T cells. The V gene is TRBV12-3 or TRBV12-4, the J gene TRBJ2-1; 9 bases are a match to TRBD1. This clonotype originated in a pool of human donors with HIV. The CDR3 sequence: CASSPNTGGPNEQFF. CDR3 DNA: TGTGCCAGCAGTCCGAATACAGGGGGCCCGAATGAGCAGTTCTTC.